The 29 T cell receptor beta chains below all came from one sample that was sequenced in a study of cytomegalovirus exposure and HLA in healthy donors. The PCR used 60 Vbeta and 13 Jbeta primers. TCRdb keeps only in-frame clones here, not all; method: immunoSEQ multiplex PCR. This repertoire shows about 120,000 clones, 81% found once; its top ten account for under 5%. The material sequenced was PBMCs. The receptors were gathered from a man aged 18 to 30 in good health and CMV-seropositive.

The gene calls are TRBV5-1 and TRBJ1-1; D gene uncertain. Trimming left V 5 bases short and J 2 bases short, with 10 bases between. The CDR3 runs 13 residues. The germline gives CDR1 SGHRS, CDR2 YFSETQ. The CDR3 is CASSLESNTEAFF. The CDR3, as DNA: TGCGCCAGCAGTCTGGAGAGCAACACTGAAGCTTTCTTT.

This chain joins TRBV2 and TRBJ1-2; tentatively, D is TRBD1 (6 bases). The V gene's germline CDR1 is SNHLY and CDR2 FYNNEI. Trimming shortened V by 0 bases and J by 4 bases, and 9 bases separated the two germline ends. CDR3 length equals 14 residues. CDR3 in DNA: TGTGCCAGCAGTGAAGCCCGGACAGTCTATGGCTACACCTTC. The encoded protein is CASSEARTVYGYTF.

V and J are TRBV4-3 and TRBJ2-3; TRBD2 matches 11 bases. The germline gives CDR1 LGHNA, CDR2 YSLEER. The CDR3 runs 14 residues. Losses at the gene ends were 8 bases for V and 6 bases for J; bases not matched to a gene: 7. CDR3 sequence: CASSLAGGFDTQYF. Written as DNA, the CDR3 is TGCGCCAGCTCGCTAGCGGGAGGTTTTGATACGCAGTATTTT.

In this sample, this clone turned up a few times. V gene TRBV5-1 combines with J gene TRBJ1-2; a weak D match, TRBD1 (6 bases). V was pared by 7 bases and J by 4 bases, with 8 bases between. In germline, CDR1 is SGHRS, CDR2 YFSETQ. This CDR3 has 11 amino acids. The CDR3 here is CASGDTYGYTF. The CDR3 region has the DNA TGCGCCAGCGGGGACACCTATGGCTACACCTTC. Full variable domain (outside the CDR3, taken from reference TRBV5-1 and TRBJ1-2): KAGVTQTPRYLIKTRGQQVTLSCSPISGHRSVSWYQQTPGQGLQFLFEYFSETQRNKGNFPGRFSGRQFSNSRSEMNVSTLELGDSALYLCASGDTYGYTFGSGTRLTVV.

The chain uses TRBV9 and TRBJ2-2, with D hard to call. The ends were cut back, 7 bases at V and 5 bases at J, with 12 bases in the middle. Looked up from germline, CDR1 is SGDLS and CDR2 is YYNGEE. The CDR3 is made up of 13 amino acids. The CDR3 sequence is CASHSGRTGELFF. CDR3 DNA sequence: TGTGCCAGCCACAGTGGTAGAACCGGGGAGCTGTTTTTT.

The CDR3 nucleotides read TGTGCCATCAACCTCGGGACAGATAATTCACCCCTCCACTTT. It is translated as CAINLGTDNSPLHF. This chain uses TRBV10-3 with TRBJ1-6; 7 nucleotides agree with TRBD1. Germline CDR1 ENHRY, CDR2 SYGVKD. The junction had 5 bases not matched to a gene; V was cut back by 7 bases and J by 5 bases. This CDR3 has 14 residues.

The table lists this clone with a count of one. CDR3 DNA: TGTGCCAGCAGGACAGGGATGGGGACAGATACGCAGTATTTT. Translation: CASRTGMGTDTQYF. The gene calls are TRBV6-1 and TRBJ2-3; 7 bases are shared with TRBD1. The CDR3 has 14 amino acids. V was pared by 6 bases and J by 3 bases, with 6 bases of the junction left unmatched. Per the germline V gene, CDR1 is MNHNS and CDR2 is SASEGT.

The J gene is TRBJ1-1, the V gene TRBV15; 7 nucleotides line up with TRBD1. V shed 5 bases and J 3 bases; nucleotides not matched to a gene: 3. The CDR3 totals 13 residues. From germline, CDR1 is LNHNV and CDR2 YYDKDF (reference sequence). This chain's CDR3 is CATSPDRYTEAFF. The CDR3 coding sequence is TGTGCCACCAGCCCGGACAGGTACACTGAAGCTTTCTTT.

The chain couples TRBV7-8 to TRBJ1-1; D ambiguous. The CDR3 covers 14 residues. Trimming shortened V by 5 bases and J by 5 bases, and 15 bases separated the two germline ends. Germline lookup yields CDR1 SGHVS and CDR2 FQNEAQ. Here the CDR3 reads CASSRRATATEAFF. DNA of the CDR3: TGTGCCAGCAGCCGGAGAGCCACGGCTACTGAAGCTTTCTTT.

The rearrangement uses TRBV30 and TRBJ2-1; D remains unclear. Germline CDR1 and CDR2: GTSNPN and SVGIG (reference sequence). The CDR3 extends over 14 amino acids. V was trimmed by 1 base and J by 2 bases, leaving 9 bases between them. In nucleotides, the CDR3 is TGTGCCTGGAGTGGGGCAGTGACCTACAATGAGCAGTTCTTC. Residues: CAWSGAVTYNEQFF.

The CDR3 DNA is TGCGCCAGCAGCAGGGGGACAGCATACGAGCAGTACTTC. This sequence encodes CASSRGTAYEQYF. J is TRBJ2-7 and V is TRBV4-3, with 7 bases that match TRBD1. The junction had 5 bases not matched to a gene; V was cut back by 5 bases and J by 4 bases. The CDR3 extends over 13 amino acids. Germline CDR1 LGHNA, CDR2 YSLEER.

This rearrangement joins TRBV7-2 to TRBJ2-1, with TRBD1 identical over 11 bases. This CDR3 is built from 16 residues. CDR1 and CDR2 from the germline V gene are SGHTA and FQGNSA. Trimming took 4 bases from V and 7 from J; bases not matched to a gene: 9. The chain's CDR3 is CASSYSGQGARNEQFF. The DNA for the CDR3 is TGTGCCAGCAGCTACTCAGGACAGGGGGCGCGAAATGAGCAGTTCTTC.

The chain carries TRBV2 and TRBJ2-1; tentative D call: TRBD1 (6 bases). In germline, CDR1 is SNHLY, CDR2 FYNNEI. The CDR3 has 12 residues. V lost 7 bases, J lost 8 bases, and 12 bases lay in between. The CDR3 is CASNHRDDEQFF. The CDR3 bases are TGTGCCAGCAATCACAGGGACGATGAGCAGTTCTTC.

The chain combines TRBV9 with TRBJ1-1, with 7 nucleotides matching TRBD1. This CDR3 is built from 12 residues. CDR1 SGDLS and CDR2 YYNGEE come from the germline V gene. The J segment lost 8 bases and the V segment lost 3 bases, leaving 4 bases of the junction unmatched. The CDR3 region is CASSGTDREAFF. The CDR3, as DNA: TGTGCCAGCAGCGGAACGGACAGGGAAGCTTTCTTT.

This sequence joins TRBV9 and TRBJ2-3, with D unresolved. Trimming cost V 0 bases and J 6 bases, with 8 bases left between them. There are 13 residues in the CDR3. CDR1 and CDR2 (germline): SGDLS, YYNGEE. Here the CDR3 reads CASSVDRRDTQYF. The DNA of the CDR3 is TGTGCCAGCAGCGTAGACCGGCGGGATACGCAGTATTTT.

CDR3 sequence reads: CATSRSGVANTGELFF. The CDR3 coding sequence is TGTGCCACCAGCAGATCAGGGGTAGCGAACACCGGGGAGCTGTTTTTT. V is TRBV15 and J is TRBJ2-2; a weak D match, TRBD1 (6 bases). The CDR3 is 16 amino acids. The germline gives CDR1 LNHNV, CDR2 YYDKDF (reference sequence). Deletions cut 2 bases from V and 0 bases from J, with 10 bases between.

The chain joins TRBV14 to TRBJ1-1; the match to TRBD1 covers 7 bases. This CDR3 is built from 12 residues. Per germline, CDR1 SGHDN and CDR2 FVKESK. The junction had 4 bases not matched to a gene; V was cut back by 4 bases and J by 8 bases. The CDR3 DNA sequence: TGTGCCAGCAGCCGTTTGACAGGGGAAGCTTTCTTT. Its protein product is CASSRLTGEAFF.

V usage is TRBV5-1 and J usage is TRBJ1-2, with 7 bases identical to TRBD1. Germline CDR1 is SGHRS and CDR2 is YFSETQ. Trimming removed 2 bases from V and 0 bases from J; junction bases left unmatched: 7. The CDR3 runs to 16 residues. Here the CDR3 reads CASSLEGAAANYGYTF. The DNA of the CDR3 is TGCGCCAGCAGCTTAGAGGGGGCTGCTGCTAACTATGGCTACACCTTC.

The chain has TRBV5-4 and TRBJ1-1; D is perhaps TRBD1 (6 bases). Germline CDR1 reads SGHNT; CDR2 reads YYREEE (reference sequence). V dropped 6 bases and J dropped 0 bases, with 12 bases sitting between them. The length of the CDR3 is 14 residues. The CDR3 DNA reads TGTGCCAGCAAGGACAGATCAATGAACACTGAAGCTTTCTTT. Translating gives CASKDRSMNTEAFF.

The rearrangement links TRBV30 to TRBJ2-3, with D possibly matching TRBD2 (7 bases). Germline values: CDR1 GTSNPN, CDR2 SVGIG (reference sequence). Trimming took off 5 bases at V and 3 bases at J, with 18 bases between the two ends. The CDR3 is made up of 15 amino acids. The CDR3 reads CAWENVGGRTDTQYF. CDR3 nucleotides: TGTGCCTGGGAGAACGTCGGGGGGCGGACAGATACGCAGTATTTT.

The CDR3 protein is CATSRDRGGDQETQYF. In DNA, the CDR3 is TGTGCCACCAGCAGAGATAGAGGGGGGGATCAAGAGACCCAGTACTTC. The chain links TRBV15 to TRBJ2-5; D might be TRBD2 (7 bases). Trimming pared 0 bases from V and 2 bases from J, leaving 13 bases between. Germline CDR1 LNHNV, CDR2 YYDKDF (reference sequence). The CDR3 spans 16 residues. The whole variable domain, remainder taken from reference TRBV15 and TRBJ2-5, is DAMVIQNPRYQVTQFGKPVTLSCSQTLNHNVMYWYQQKSSQAPKLLFHYYDKDFNNEADTPDNFQSRRPNTSFCFLDIRSPGLGDTAMYLCATSRDRGGDQETQYFGPGTRLLVL.

The chain joins TRBV5-1 to TRBJ1-6, with no clear D. Germline CDR1 and CDR2: SGHRS and YFSETQ. The CDR3 spans 13 residues. V was shortened by 5 bases and J by 10 bases, with 13 bases between the two germline ends. The CDR3 nucleotides are TGCGCCAGCAGTTTAAGGGAGGAATCACCCCTCCACTTT. As protein: CASSLREESPLHF.

Comment on this clone: Without the conserved terminal phenylalanine or tryptophan, this CDR3 likely stems from a read error. The DNA is left out, because the CDR3 cannot be placed on it with certainty; the CDR3 is given as TCRdb lists it. CDR3 in amino acids: CSSSLIESTGRI. V is TRBV7-9 and J is TRBJ1-1; the table's D call of TRBD1 was not tested on the DNA. The CDR3 is 12 amino acids long, termini counted. Germline V gives CDR1 SEHNR, CDR2 FQNEAQ (reference sequence).

V usage is TRBV7-2 and J usage is TRBJ1-2, with D maybe TRBD1 (6 bases). The CDR3 is 17 amino acids. The V gene's germline CDR1 is SGHTA and CDR2 FQGNSA. Trimming took off 4 bases at V and 7 bases at J, with 25 bases between the two ends. CDR3 in amino acids: CASSYPPFGTPSSGYTF. CDR3 bases: TGTGCCAGCAGCTATCCGCCCTTCGGGACACCATCTTCTGGCTACACCTTC.

This clone was seen just once. The chain uses TRBV12-5 and TRBJ2-5; D might be TRBD1 (6 bases). This CDR3 has 16 residues. V gave up 0 bases and J gave up 1 base, with 12 bases separating them. Germline CDR1 reads LGHNT; CDR2 reads FRNRAP. The CDR3 DNA follows: TGTGCTAGTGGTTTGGTACCCGGACAGAGCCAAGAGACCCAGTACTTC. Translation: CASGLVPGQSQETQYF.

The chain is built from TRBV2 and TRBJ2-2; tentatively, D is TRBD2 (6 bases). Germline V gives CDR1 SNHLY, CDR2 FYNNEI. The CDR3 spans 15 residues. V gave up 6 bases and J gave up 6 bases, with 17 bases separating them. CDR3 protein: CASSLLALGSGELFF. DNA for the CDR3: TGTGCCAGCAGCCTTCTAGCGCTTGGGTCCGGGGAGCTGTTTTTT. Looking up the rest from reference TRBV2 and TRBJ2-2 gives the full variable domain: EPEVTQTPSHQVTQMGQEVILRCVPISNHLYFYWYRQILGQKVEFLVSFYNNEISEKSEIFDDQFSVERPDGSNFTLKIRSTKLEDSAMYFCASSLLALGSGELFFGEGSRLTVL.

The sample holds one count of this clone. V and J are TRBV7-9 and TRBJ1-2; TRBD1 is a possible D gene (6 bases). There are 16 residues in the CDR3. Trimming left V 4 bases short and J 3 bases short, with 18 bases between. Germline CDR1 and CDR2: SEHNR and FQNEAQ (reference sequence). This chain's CDR3 is CASSSGLDRWDYGYTF. CDR3 in DNA: TGTGCCAGCAGCTCCGGACTCGACAGGTGGGACTATGGCTACACCTTC.

The chain carries TRBV5-1 and TRBJ2-3, with 8 bases aligning to TRBD2. The germline V gene has CDR1 SGHRS and CDR2 YFSETQ. V trimming: 0 bases; J trimming: 0 bases; junction bases outside the gene matches: 3. This CDR3 is 16 amino acids long. The CDR3, as DNA: TGCGCCAGCAGCTTGGGCGGGGGGCCTAGCACAGATACGCAGTATTTT. It codes for CASSLGGGPSTDTQYF.

The gene calls are TRBV5-1 and TRBJ2-7; TRBD2 matches at 8 bases. This CDR3 spans 15 amino acids. Losses at the gene ends were 2 bases for V and 3 bases for J; bases not matched to a gene: 7. Per the germline V gene, CDR1 is SGHRS and CDR2 is YFSETQ. CDR3 in DNA: TGCGCCAGCAGCTTAGCGGGAGACGGACGCTACGAGCAGTACTTC. Its protein product is CASSLAGDGRYEQYF. The whole variable domain, filled in from reference TRBV5-1 and TRBJ2-7, reads KAGVTQTPRYLIKTRGQQVTLSCSPISGHRSVSWYQQTPGQGLQFLFEYFSETQRNKGNFPGRFSGRQFSNSRSEMNVSTLELGDSALYLCASSLAGDGRYEQYFGPGTRLTVT.